These 16 T cell receptor beta chains were sequenced from one sample in a study of T cell repertoires in cytomegalovirus infection. These receptors have no known antigen. TCRdb itself ran the reads through MiXCR, one entry per CDR3 protein. The sample carries tens of thousands of distinct CDR3 sequences, about half recorded once. Sample: CD8+ T cells from cultured PBMCs, taken from culture after CMV antigen stimulation. These TCRs come from a human donor in good health (CMV status not recorded). Some clones in this sample may be carry-over from other donors' samples.

The chain recombines TRBV29-1 with TRBJ2-2; 7 bases match TRBD2. This CDR3 is built from 14 residues. J lost 4 bases, V lost 4 bases, and 6 bases had no gene match. Per germline, CDR1 SQVTM and CDR2 ANQGSEA. CDR3 nucleotides: TGCAGCGTTGTTGTCGGGAGGAGCACCGGGGAGCTGTTTTTT. Amino acids: CSVVVGRSTGELFF.

The V call is TRBV15, the J call TRBJ2-3; D unclear. Trimming cost V 1 base and J 5 bases, with 7 bases left between them. Germline V CDR1 and CDR2: LNHNV, YYDKDF (reference sequence). The CDR3 is 13 amino acids. The DNA for the CDR3 is TGTGCCACCAGCAGAGGAAGGGAAGATACGCAGTATTTT. It translates to CATSRGREDTQYF.

This clonotype has a count of ten or more. V and J are TRBV27 and TRBJ2-1; 8 bases agree with TRBD1. CDR3 size: 15 residues. Trimming cost V 8 bases and J 2 bases; bases outside gene matches: 8. Germline CDR1 MNHEY, CDR2 SMNVEV (reference sequence). CDR3: CASGQDRVTYNEQFF. In nucleotides, the CDR3 is TGTGCCAGCGGACAGGACAGGGTAACCTACAATGAGCAGTTCTTC.

This clonotype was seen just once. V gene TRBV27 combines with J gene TRBJ2-3; 8 nucleotides match TRBD2. The CDR3 sequence is 14 residues long. Germline CDR1 and CDR2: MNHEY and SMNVEV (reference sequence). V was clipped by 10 bases and J by 5 bases; unmatched bases: 11. As DNA, the CDR3 is TGTGCCACAGCAGGTAGCGGGATGGGAGATACGCAGTATTTT. This encodes CATAGSGMGDTQYF.

The chain has TRBV19 and TRBJ1-3; D is perhaps TRBD1 (5 bases). Germline V lookup: CDR1 LNHDA, CDR2 SQIVND (reference sequence). Trimming took 5 bases from V and 7 from J, leaving 18 bases between them. This CDR3 contains 15 residues. The CDR3 DNA reads as TGTGCCAGTAGTCTGAGACTCCTATCAGGGAACACCATATATTTT. This encodes CASSLRLLSGNTIYF.

This clonotype appeared once. This chain links TRBV2 with TRBJ2-7, with TRBD1 identical over 7 bases. V shed 6 bases, J shed 3 bases, and the junction held 8 bases outside the gene matches. The CDR3 consists of 14 residues. Germline V lookup: CDR1 SNHLY, CDR2 FYNNEI. CDR3 coding DNA: TGTGCCAGCAGCGATGGGGACAGAGACTACGAGCAGTACTTC. It yields the protein CASSDGDRDYEQYF.

The genes are TRBV7-2 and TRBJ2-1, with D perhaps TRBD1 (6 bases). Trimming cost V 1 base and J 5 bases, with 18 bases left between them. This CDR3 has 17 residues. The germline V gene has CDR1 SGHTA and CDR2 FQGNSA. The CDR3 protein is CASSLELRQAPNNEQFF. The CDR3 DNA follows: TGTGCCAGCAGCTTAGAGTTGAGACAGGCGCCTAACAATGAGCAGTTCTTC.

The gene calls are TRBV5-1 and TRBJ2-7, with a tentative D call TRBD1 (5 bases). Looked up from germline, CDR1 is SGHRS and CDR2 is YFSETQ. V was shortened by 3 bases and J by 3 bases, with 13 bases between the two germline ends. The CDR3 loop spans 14 amino acids. CDR3 bases: TGCGCCAGCAGCTCCTATCAAGGGGTCTACGAGCAGTACTTC. The encoded protein is CASSSYQGVYEQYF.

The chain links TRBV4-3 to TRBJ1-2, with 7 bases lining up with TRBD1. The germline V gene encodes CDR1 LGHNA and CDR2 YSLEER. The CDR3 loop spans 12 amino acids. J lost 8 bases, V lost 2 bases, and 2 bases had no gene match. CDR3 residues: CASSQTGDGYTF. DNA of the CDR3: TGCGCCAGCAGCCAAACAGGGGACGGCTACACCTTC.

This clonotype was detected only a few times. The chain's CDR3 is CASSLGQGQDTQYF. In DNA form, the CDR3 reads TGTGCCAGCAGTCTAGGACAGGGACAAGATACGCAGTATTTT. V and J are TRBV27 and TRBJ2-3; 8 nucleotides agree with TRBD1. Per germline, CDR1 MNHEY and CDR2 SMNVEV (reference sequence). Unmatched junction bases numbered 6, after V lost 5 bases and J lost 5 bases. This CDR3 is built from 14 residues.

This clonotype showed up just a few times. The rearrangement links TRBV4-1 to TRBJ1-3; TRBD1 might be the D (5 bases). CDR1 and CDR2 from the germline V gene are MGHRA and YSYEKL. The CDR3 consists of 16 residues. V was trimmed by 4 bases and J by 4 bases, leaving 17 bases between them. The CDR3, as DNA: TGCGCCAGCAGCCGATCCCTTGGGGGAACCGGAAACACCATATATTTT. It is translated as CASSRSLGGTGNTIYF.

This clonotype has a handful of counts. The V gene is TRBV11-2, the J gene TRBJ2-1, with D perhaps matching TRBD1 (6 bases). Trimming took off 4 bases at V and 7 bases at J, with 26 bases between the two ends. CDR3 length: 18 residues. The germline V gene has CDR1 SGHAT and CDR2 FQNNGV. This CDR3 reads CASSSRTSTGPKANEQFF. In nucleotides, the CDR3 is TGTGCCAGCAGCTCCCGGACCTCAACAGGGCCCAAGGCAAATGAGCAGTTCTTC.

The chain uses TRBV4-2 and TRBJ2-7; D possibly corresponds to TRBD2 (7 bases). Between the trimmed V and J ends, which lost 11 bases and 5 bases, there was a span of 19 bases. CDR1 is LGHNA, CDR2 YNFKEQ, per germline. The CDR3 is made up of 13 amino acids. The CDR3 is CAARGGGPNEQYF. In DNA form, the CDR3 reads TGTGCCGCGAGGGGGGGAGGGCCTAACGAGCAGTACTTC.

V usage is TRBV7-8 and J usage is TRBJ1-4, with D unresolved. This CDR3 comprises 15 residues. With 5 bases removed from V and 5 bases from J, the gap between germline ends came to 15 bases. The germline CDR1 and CDR2 sequences are SGHVS and FQNEAQ. The chain's CDR3 is CASSPEADPNEKLFF. As DNA, the CDR3 is TGTGCCAGCAGCCCCGAGGCAGACCCCAATGAAAAACTGTTTTTT.

A few counts support this clonotype. This chain uses TRBV5-8 with TRBJ1-1, with D maybe TRBD1 (5 bases). Trimming removed 3 bases from V and 1 base from J, with 16 bases in between. CDR3 length: 16 amino acids. The germline CDR1 and CDR2 sequences are SGHTS and YDEGEE. The CDR3 nucleotides read TGTGCCAGCAGCTCCTGGGGGAGGGCAGAGAACACTGAAGCTTTCTTT. This encodes CASSSWGRAENTEAFF.

This clonotype was recorded only once. The CDR3 DNA reads TGCGCCAGCAGCCATGATGGGTTTGAGCAGTTCTTC. The encoded protein is CASSHDGFEQFF. The chain carries TRBV4-1 and TRBJ2-1; no clear D gene. The CDR3 has 12 residues. With 3 bases removed from V and 9 bases from J, the gap between germline ends came to 9 bases. Germline V lookup: CDR1 MGHRA, CDR2 YSYEKL.